This TCR beta chain was identified during a study of blood T cell repertoires in COVID-19 (dated by TCRdb to the early 2020s). Concerning the study at large: The collaborator samples originated in the United States, Italy and Spain and spanned the acute and convalescent phases of COVID-19. The material from the prospective study consisted of cDNA or gDNA derived from T cells, B-cell-depleted T cells, or PBMCs. Subjects who had been exposed to COVID-19, were actively infected with it, or had recovered from it provided the deeply sampled blood TCRbeta repertoires that made up the dataset. The repertoires were made available in a free public database intended to serve as a resource for research on the immune response to SARS-CoV-2. Samples were obtained from the ongoing ImmuneRACE study (first 160 participants) and from over a thousand subjects provided by 6 global collaborators. A de-identified subject ID, COVID-19 status, age in years and sex were almost always included in the sample metadata. Where HLA class I and class II types were available, the types were taken from metadata supplied by the sample provider, not from assay-based typing.

TCRbeta CDR3 regions were amplified from genomic DNA by means of the immunoSEQ Assay, a bias-controlled multiplex PCR. The study's processing was this. Within the assay, amplification of reference gene primers was used to estimate how many nucleated cells each sample contained. To quantify the absolute abundance of each unique TCRbeta CDR3 rearrangement, sequence reads were collapsed and filtered. For each sample, productive Simpson clonality was calculated as the square root of Simpson's diversity index across productive rearrangements. TCRdb took this table from immuneACCESS and kept in-frame rearrangements with V and J called. Such tables lack part of the clones; where checked against another copy, unresolved V genes explain under half of the gap, and the rest is unexplained. V, J and clone size are those of that table, while D and trimming were read from the DNA. The sample table lists 35,000 to 50,000 clones, roughly 80% of them with a count of one. Together, the top ten hold about a quarter of the sample.

The full study reports these points: The quantity of clinical and demographic metadata differed by source and by participant and was supplied without curation.

As regards this clone: Its antigen is still unknown. Base qualities are not recorded, but no much larger clone differs from it by a single base.

Each collaborating institution followed its own protocols to collect whole blood in K2EDTA tubes. For TCRbeta analysis, collaborators shipped samples in one of three forms: frozen whole blood, isolated PBMCs, or DNA extracted from either of those sample types. CDR1 and CDR2 (MNHEY, SVGAGI) derive from the germline V gene. Its CDR3 holds 15 amino acids, cysteine through phenylalanine. Only the CDR3 part of the read is kept: 45 bases, read in frame from the first base. V was cut back by 3 bases and J by 4 bases, leaving a gap of 15 bases between them. The sequence was collected from a woman aged 60-75 years with acute or convalescent COVID-19. What was sequenced was peripheral blood. The chain is assembled from TRBV6-5 and TRBJ1-2, with the D gene not confidently named. Here is the DNA: TGTGCCAGCAGTTATTATAGCGATTCAGGCTATGGCTACACCTTC. It translates to CASSYYSDSGYGYTF.